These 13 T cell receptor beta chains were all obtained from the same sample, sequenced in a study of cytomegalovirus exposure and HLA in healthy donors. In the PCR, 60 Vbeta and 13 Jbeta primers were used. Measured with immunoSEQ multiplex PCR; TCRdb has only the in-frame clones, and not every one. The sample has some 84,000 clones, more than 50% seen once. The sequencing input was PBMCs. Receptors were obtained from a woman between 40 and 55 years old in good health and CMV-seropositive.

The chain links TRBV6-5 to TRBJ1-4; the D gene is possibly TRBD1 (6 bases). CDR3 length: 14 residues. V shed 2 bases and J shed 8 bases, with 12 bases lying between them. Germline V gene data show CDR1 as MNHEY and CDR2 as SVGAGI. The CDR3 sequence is CASSYEGESEKLFF. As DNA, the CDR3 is TGTGCCAGCAGTTACGAGGGGGAGAGCGAAAAACTGTTTTTT.

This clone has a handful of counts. In nucleotides, the CDR3 is TGTGCCAGCAGCCCCGGACAGGGGATCAGTGAGCAGTTCTTC. This encodes CASSPGQGISEQFF. The rearrangement joins TRBV7-9 to TRBJ2-1, with 9 bases aligning to TRBD1. CDR3 length: 14 amino acids. V shed 5 bases and J 9 bases; nucleotides not matched to a gene: 8. Germline values: CDR1 SEHNR, CDR2 FQNEAQ (reference sequence).

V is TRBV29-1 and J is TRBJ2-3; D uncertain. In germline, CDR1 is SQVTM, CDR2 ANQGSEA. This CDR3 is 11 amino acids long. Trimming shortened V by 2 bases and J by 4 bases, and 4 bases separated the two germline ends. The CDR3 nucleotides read TGCAGCGTTGAACGGGCAGATACGCAGTATTTT. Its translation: CSVERADTQYF.

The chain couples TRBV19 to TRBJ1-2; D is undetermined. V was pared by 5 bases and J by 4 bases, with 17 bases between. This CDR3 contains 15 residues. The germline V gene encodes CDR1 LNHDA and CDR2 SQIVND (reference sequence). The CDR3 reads CASSPRIRFSYGYTF. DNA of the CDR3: TGTGCCAGTAGTCCGAGGATCAGATTCTCCTATGGCTACACCTTC. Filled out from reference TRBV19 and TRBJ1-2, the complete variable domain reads DGGITQSPKYLFRKEGQNVTLSCEQNLNHDAMYWYRQDPGQGLRLIYYSQIVNDFQKGDIAEGYSVSREKKESFPLTVTSAQKNPTAFYLCASSPRIRFSYGYTFGSGTRLTVV.

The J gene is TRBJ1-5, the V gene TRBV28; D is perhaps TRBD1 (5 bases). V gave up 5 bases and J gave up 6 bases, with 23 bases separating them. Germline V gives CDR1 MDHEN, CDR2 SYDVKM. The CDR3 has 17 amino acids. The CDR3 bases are TGTGCCAGCAGTCTTCATGGGACTTCCCGAAAGGGTCAGCCCCAGCATTTT. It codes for CASSLHGTSRKGQPQHF.

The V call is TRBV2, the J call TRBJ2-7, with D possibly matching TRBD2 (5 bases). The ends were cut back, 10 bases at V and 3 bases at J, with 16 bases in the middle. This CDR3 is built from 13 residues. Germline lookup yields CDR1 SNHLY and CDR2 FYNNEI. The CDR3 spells CATSGIGLYEQYF. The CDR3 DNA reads TGTGCCACATCCGGGATTGGACTCTACGAGCAGTACTTC. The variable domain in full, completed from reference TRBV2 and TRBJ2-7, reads EPEVTQTPSHQVTQMGQEVILRCVPISNHLYFYWYRQILGQKVEFLVSFYNNEISEKSEIFDDQFSVERPDGSNFTLKIRSTKLEDSAMYFCATSGIGLYEQYFGPGTRLTVT.

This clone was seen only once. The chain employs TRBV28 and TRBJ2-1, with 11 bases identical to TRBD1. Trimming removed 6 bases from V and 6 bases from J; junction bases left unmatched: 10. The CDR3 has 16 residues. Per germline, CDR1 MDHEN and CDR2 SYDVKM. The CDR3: CASRGVGQGVFNEQFF. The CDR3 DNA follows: TGTGCCAGCAGAGGGGTGGGACAGGGGGTGTTCAATGAGCAGTTCTTC. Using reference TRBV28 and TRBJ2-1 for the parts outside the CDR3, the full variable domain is DVKVTQSSRYLVKRTGEKVFLECVQDMDHENMFWYRQDPGLGLRLIYFSYDVKMKEKGDIPEGYSVSREKKERFSLILESASTNQTSMYLCASRGVGQGVFNEQFFGPGTRLTVL.

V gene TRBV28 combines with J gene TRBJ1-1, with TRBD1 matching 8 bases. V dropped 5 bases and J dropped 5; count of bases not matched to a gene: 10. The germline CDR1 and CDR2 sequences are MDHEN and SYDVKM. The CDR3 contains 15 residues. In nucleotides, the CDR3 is TGTGCCAGCAGTGCCCAGACAGGGGTAGGGACTGAAGCTTTCTTT. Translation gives CASSAQTGVGTEAFF.

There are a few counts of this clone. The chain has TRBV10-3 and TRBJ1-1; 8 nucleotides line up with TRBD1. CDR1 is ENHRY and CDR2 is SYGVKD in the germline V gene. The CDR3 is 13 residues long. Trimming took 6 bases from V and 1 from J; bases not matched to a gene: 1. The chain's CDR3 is CAIRGQENTEAFF. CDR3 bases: TGTGCCATCAGGGGACAGGAGAACACTGAAGCTTTCTTT.

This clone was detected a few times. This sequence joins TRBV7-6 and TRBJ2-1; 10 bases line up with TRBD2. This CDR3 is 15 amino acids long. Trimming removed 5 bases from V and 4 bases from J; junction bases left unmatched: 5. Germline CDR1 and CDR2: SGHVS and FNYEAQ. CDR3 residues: CASSPGTSVYNEQFF. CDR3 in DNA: TGTGCCAGCAGCCCCGGGACTAGCGTGTACAATGAGCAGTTCTTC. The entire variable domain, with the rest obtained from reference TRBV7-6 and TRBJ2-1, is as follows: GAGVSQSPRYKVTKRGQDVALRCDPISGHVSLYWYRQALGQGPEFLTYFNYEAQQDKSGLPNDRFSAERPEGSISTLTIQRTEQRDSAMYRCASSPGTSVYNEQFFGPGTRLTVL.

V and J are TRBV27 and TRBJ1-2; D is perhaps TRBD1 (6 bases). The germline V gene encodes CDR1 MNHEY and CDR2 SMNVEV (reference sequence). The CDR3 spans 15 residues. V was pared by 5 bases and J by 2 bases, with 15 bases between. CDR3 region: CASSPSDSFNYGYTF. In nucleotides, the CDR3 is TGTGCCAGCAGTCCGTCGGACAGCTTCAACTATGGCTACACCTTC.

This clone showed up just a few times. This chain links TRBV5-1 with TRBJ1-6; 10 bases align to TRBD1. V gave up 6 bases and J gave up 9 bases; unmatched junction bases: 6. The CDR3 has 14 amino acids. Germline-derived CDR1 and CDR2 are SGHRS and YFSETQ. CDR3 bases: TGCGCCAGCAAGAATCGGACAGGGGGTTCACCCCTCCACTTT. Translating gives CASKNRTGGSPLHF.

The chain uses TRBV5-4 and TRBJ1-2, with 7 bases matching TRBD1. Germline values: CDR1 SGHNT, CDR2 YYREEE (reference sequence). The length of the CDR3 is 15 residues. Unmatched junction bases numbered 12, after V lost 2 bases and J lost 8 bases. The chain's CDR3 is CASSLDDREGKGYTF. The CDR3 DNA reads TGTGCCAGCAGCTTAGATGACAGGGAAGGGAAAGGCTACACCTTC. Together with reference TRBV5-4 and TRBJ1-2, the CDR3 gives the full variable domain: ETGVTQSPTHLIKTRGQQVTLRCSSQSGHNTVSWYQQALGQGPQFIFQYYREEENGRGNFPPRFSGLQFPNYSSELNVNALELDDSALYLCASSLDDREGKGYTFGSGTRLTVV.